The rows below give T cell receptor beta chains drawn from one sample of a study of blood T cell repertoires in COVID-19. Assay used: immunoSEQ multiplex PCR; TCRdb lists only in-frame clones, some missing. The sample holds 45,000 to 55,000 clones, around 80% seen once. Sequenced: peripheral blood. The origin of the receptors is a human donor in a cohort sampled during active COVID-19. Both conserved end residues are part of each CDR3. The order of the fields is clone size, D gene, V gene, J gene, CDR3 DNA, CDR3 protein. The D gene is left open where the match is weak. A clone size is listed for some rows: how often the clone was seen (once, few, many), or a class if it is expanded.

NA	NA	TRBV7-9	TRBJ2-6	TGTGCCAGCAGTTACAGCCTCTCTGGGGCCAACGTCCTGACTTTC	CASSYSLSGANVLTF
NA	TRBD2	TRBV11-2	TRBJ2-3	TGTGCCAGCAGCCCGAGGGCGGGGGGGCGAGATACGCAGTATTTT	CASSPRAGGRDTQYF
few	NA	TRBV5-1	TRBJ1-2	TGCGCCAGCAGCTCCGACAGCTATAACTATGGCTACACCTTC	CASSSDSYNYGYTF
few	NA	TRBV30	TRBJ2-2	TGTGCCTGGAACGGGCGCAGGGGTGTCACCGGGGAGCTGTTTTTT	CAWNGRRGVTGELFF
NA	NA	TRBV7-2	TRBJ2-3	TGTGCCAGCAGCTTAGCGGGGGGGCTCCTCACAGATACGCAGTATTTT	CASSLAGGLLTDTQYF
NA	NA	TRBV11-2	TRBJ1-4	TGTGCCAGCAGCCCATCTGCGGTGGGGGGAAAACTGTTTTTT	CASSPSAVGGKLFF
NA	NA	TRBV18	TRBJ1-4	TGTGCCAGCTCACCACGGGAGGGAGGCCATGAAAAACTGTTTTTT	CASSPREGGHEKLFF
NA	NA	TRBV12-2	TRBJ2-7	TGTGCAAGTCGCTTAGGTTCGGGGGAGCAGTACTTC	CASRLGSGEQYF
NA	TRBD1	TRBV19	TRBJ1-4	TGTGCCAGTCGGGACAGGGGAGGTGAAAAACTGTTTTTT	CASRDRGGEKLFF
NA	NA	TRBV24-1	TRBJ1-1	TGTGCCACCAGTGATTTTCGGGGGACTGAAGCTTTCTTT	CATSDFRGTEAFF
NA	TRBD1	TRBV19	TRBJ2-2	TGTGCCAGTAAAAACCGGGACAGGGCATTAGAGGAGCTGTTTTTT	CASKNRDRALEELFF
NA	NA	TRBV7-9	TRBJ1-6	TGTGCCAGCAGCTTAGCTGGAGAGGTGGGTTCACCCCTCCACTTT	CASSLAGEVGSPLHF
NA	NA	TRBV6-5	TRBJ2-7	TGTGCCAGCAGACCAACAGGGTACGAGCAGTACTTC	CASRPTGYEQYF
NA	NA	TRBV19	TRBJ1-5	TGTGCCAGTAGTATCGGGGGGGCGTACAATCAGCCCCAGCATTTT	CASSIGGAYNQPQHF
NA	TRBD1	TRBV30	TRBJ2-7	TGTGCCTGGAGGCGTTCCGGGACAGGGAGGTACGAGCAGTACTTC	CAWRRSGTGRYEQYF
NA	TRBD1	TRBV27	TRBJ1-5	TGTGCCAGCAGTGCCACAGGGGTCAATCAGCCCCAGCATTTT	CASSATGVNQPQHF
medium-sized	NA	TRBV4-1	TRBJ2-7	TGCGCCAGCAGCCAAGAATACCGGTCCTACGAGCAGTACTTC	CASSQEYRSYEQYF
NA	NA	TRBV27	TRBJ1-3	TGTGCCAGCAGTTTTGGGCAGGGTGGACCTCACACCATATATTTT	CASSFGQGGPHTIYF
NA	NA	TRBV30	TRBJ2-5	TGTGCCTGGAGTGCTAACCAAGAGACCCAGTACTTC	CAWSANQETQYF
NA	NA	TRBV30	TRBJ1-1	TGTGCCTGGAGTCAGGTGGCCAGGGCTTTCTTT	CAWSQVARAFF
NA	TRBD2	TRBV19	TRBJ2-1	TGTGCCAGTAGTCCGTACCGACTAGCGGGGTACAATGAGCAGTTCTTC	CASSPYRLAGYNEQFF
NA	NA	TRBV5-1	TRBJ1-2	TGCGCCAGCAGCTTGGCGGCAGGGGAGATTGGCTACACCTTC	CASSLAAGEIGYTF
NA	NA	TRBV11-1	TRBJ2-7	TGTGCCAGCAAGGGTAGAGGGTACGAGCAGTACTTC	CASKGRGYEQYF
NA	TRBD1	TRBV6-1	TRBJ1-5	TGTGCCAGCAGTGAAGCGCTTTGGGGCAGGGGGATGGATCAGCCCCAGCATTTT	CASSEALWGRGMDQPQHF
few	NA	TRBV3-1/TRBV3-2	TRBJ2-2	TGTGCCAGCAGCCAAGGGGCCAGCCTCACCGGGGAGCTGTTTTTT	CASSQGASLTGELFF
NA	NA	TRBV7-2	TRBJ2-7	TGTGCCAGCAGCCTCCGGGACATCGGCCCCTACGAGCAGTACTTC	CASSLRDIGPYEQYF
NA	TRBD2	TRBV3-1/TRBV3-2	TRBJ2-7	TGTGCCAGCAGCCAAGGGGGCGGGGGCTACGAGCAGTACTTC	CASSQGGGGYEQYF
NA	NA	TRBV21-1	TRBJ2-7	TGTGCCAGCGACCCGGGCGAGCAGTACTTC	CASDPGEQYF
NA	NA	TRBV19	TRBJ2-5	TGTGCCAGTGGGGGGAGAGGGGAGACCCAGTACTTC	CASGGRGETQYF
NA	NA	TRBV27	TRBJ2-1	TGTGCCAGCAGTTATGACAGGCACTCCTACAATGAGCAGTTCTTC	CASSYDRHSYNEQFF
NA	TRBD1	TRBV27	TRBJ2-2	TGTGCCAGCAGTCAGTCAGGGACAGCTTTTACCGGGGAGCTGTTTTTT	CASSQSGTAFTGELFF
NA	NA	TRBV10-3	TRBJ2-5	TGTGCCATCAGAAACAGGGTCCGGGAGACCCAGTACTTC	CAIRNRVRETQYF
NA	TRBD2	TRBV9	TRBJ2-3	TGTGCCAGCAGCGGTACTAGCGGGGGAACAGATACGCAGTATTTT	CASSGTSGGTDTQYF
NA	TRBD2	TRBV9	TRBJ2-1	TGTGCCAGCAGCGTCACGACTAGCGGGGCCTATGAGCAGTTCTTC	CASSVTTSGAYEQFF
once	TRBD1	TRBV6-4	TRBJ2-7	TGTGCCAGCAGTGCCGGGACAGGGGGCCCCTACGAGCAGTACTTC	CASSAGTGGPYEQYF
NA	NA	TRBV5-6	TRBJ1-6	TGTGCCAGCAGCTACAGGGATAATTCACCCCTCCACTTT	CASSYRDNSPLHF
few	TRBD1	TRBV5-1	TRBJ2-3	TGCGCCAGCAGTCGTCAGGGGGCTGTTGGAGATACGCAGTATTTT	CASSRQGAVGDTQYF
NA	NA	TRBV29-1	TRBJ1-2	TGCAGCGTTGTTCTCTCTTGGCCAGTCTATGGCTACACCTTC	CSVVLSWPVYGYTF
NA	NA	TRBV9	TRBJ1-2	TGTGCCAGCAGCGAAAACCCGGGACATTTCGACTATGGCTACACCTTC	CASSENPGHFDYGYTF
NA	NA	TRBV7-9	TRBJ2-2	TGTGCCAGCAGCTTAGCAGGGAGCACCGGGGAGCTGTTTTTT	CASSLAGSTGELFF
NA	TRBD1	TRBV5-4	TRBJ2-2	TGTGCCAGCAGCTTGCGAGGGGACAGGGCTACCGGGGAGCTGTTTTTT	CASSLRGDRATGELFF
few	NA	TRBV30	TRBJ2-7	TGTGCCTGGAGTGTAACCGTGGGCCCGCAGTACTTC	CAWSVTVGPQYF